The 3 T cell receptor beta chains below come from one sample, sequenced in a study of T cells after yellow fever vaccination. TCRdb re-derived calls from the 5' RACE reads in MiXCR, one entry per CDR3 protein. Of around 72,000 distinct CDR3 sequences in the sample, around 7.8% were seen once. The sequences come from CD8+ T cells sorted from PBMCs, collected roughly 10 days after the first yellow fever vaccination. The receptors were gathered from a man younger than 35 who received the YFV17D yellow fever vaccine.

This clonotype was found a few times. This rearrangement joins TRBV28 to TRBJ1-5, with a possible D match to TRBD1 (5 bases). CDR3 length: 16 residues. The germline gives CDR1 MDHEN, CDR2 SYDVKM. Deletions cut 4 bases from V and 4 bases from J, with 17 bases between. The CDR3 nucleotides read TGTGCCAGCAGTTCCCCCCCTGGGGACTCTAATCAGCCCCAGCATTTT. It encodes CASSSPPGDSNQPQHF.

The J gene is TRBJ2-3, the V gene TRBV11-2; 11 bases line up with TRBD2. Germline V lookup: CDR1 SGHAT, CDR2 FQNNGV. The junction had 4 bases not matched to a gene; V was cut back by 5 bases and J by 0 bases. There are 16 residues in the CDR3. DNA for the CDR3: TGTGCCAGCAGCGCACTAGCGGGAGCTAGCACAGATACGCAGTATTTT. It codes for CASSALAGASTDTQYF.

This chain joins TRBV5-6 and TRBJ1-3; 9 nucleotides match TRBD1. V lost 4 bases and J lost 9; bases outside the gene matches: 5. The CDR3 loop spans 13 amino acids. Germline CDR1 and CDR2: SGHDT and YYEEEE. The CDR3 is CASSNRGPLTIYF. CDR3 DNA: TGTGCCAGCAGCAACAGGGGGCCCCTCACCATATATTTT.